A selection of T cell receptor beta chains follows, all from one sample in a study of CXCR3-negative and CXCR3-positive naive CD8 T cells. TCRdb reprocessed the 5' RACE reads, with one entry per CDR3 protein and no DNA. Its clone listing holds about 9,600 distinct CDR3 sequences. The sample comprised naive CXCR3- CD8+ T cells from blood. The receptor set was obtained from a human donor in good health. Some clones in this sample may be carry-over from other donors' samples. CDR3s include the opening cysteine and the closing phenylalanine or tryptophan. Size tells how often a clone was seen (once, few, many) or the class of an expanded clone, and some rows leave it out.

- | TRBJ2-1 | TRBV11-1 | CASTLNPGASSYNEQFF
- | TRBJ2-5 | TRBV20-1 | CSARRPSQRSETQYF
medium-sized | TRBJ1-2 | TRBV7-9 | CASSLDGYGYTF
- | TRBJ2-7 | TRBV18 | CASSPSGARTYEQYF
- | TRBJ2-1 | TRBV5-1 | CASSLGREPGEQFF
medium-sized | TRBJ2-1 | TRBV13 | CASSLVANYNEQFF
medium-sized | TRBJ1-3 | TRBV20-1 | CSAKRGAGNTIYF
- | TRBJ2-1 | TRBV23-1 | CASRLVRQRETRWDEQFF
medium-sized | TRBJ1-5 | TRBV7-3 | CASSLTMVEPQHF
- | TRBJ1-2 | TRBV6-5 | CASSSGDNYGYTF
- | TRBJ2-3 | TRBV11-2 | CASSGAGLAGVVMVGTDTQYF
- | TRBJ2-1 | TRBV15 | CATSRAPTGSNEQFF
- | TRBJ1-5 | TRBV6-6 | CASSYDGSGTDDQPQHF
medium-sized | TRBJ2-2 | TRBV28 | CASSHRGSSTGELFF
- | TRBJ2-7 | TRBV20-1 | CSAGEIPPTYEQYF
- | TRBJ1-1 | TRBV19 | CASSMAGSNTEAFF
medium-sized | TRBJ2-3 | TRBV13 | CASSFGGRSTDTQYF
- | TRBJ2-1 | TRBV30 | CAWSGENYNEQFF
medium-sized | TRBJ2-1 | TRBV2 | CASSGVDTNEQFF
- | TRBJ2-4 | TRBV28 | CASRSAGAQYF
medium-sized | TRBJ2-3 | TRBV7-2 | CASSFRGRETDTQYF
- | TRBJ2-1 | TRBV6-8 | CASSYSDRSGSRPSYNEQFF
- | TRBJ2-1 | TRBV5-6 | CASSLSLNLHEQFF
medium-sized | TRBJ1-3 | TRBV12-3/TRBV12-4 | CASGNRGTDPGNTIYF
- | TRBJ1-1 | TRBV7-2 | CASSLKGPGTTEAFF
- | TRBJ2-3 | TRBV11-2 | CASSGLVTDTQYF
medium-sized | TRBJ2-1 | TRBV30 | CAWSASSGSNNEQFF